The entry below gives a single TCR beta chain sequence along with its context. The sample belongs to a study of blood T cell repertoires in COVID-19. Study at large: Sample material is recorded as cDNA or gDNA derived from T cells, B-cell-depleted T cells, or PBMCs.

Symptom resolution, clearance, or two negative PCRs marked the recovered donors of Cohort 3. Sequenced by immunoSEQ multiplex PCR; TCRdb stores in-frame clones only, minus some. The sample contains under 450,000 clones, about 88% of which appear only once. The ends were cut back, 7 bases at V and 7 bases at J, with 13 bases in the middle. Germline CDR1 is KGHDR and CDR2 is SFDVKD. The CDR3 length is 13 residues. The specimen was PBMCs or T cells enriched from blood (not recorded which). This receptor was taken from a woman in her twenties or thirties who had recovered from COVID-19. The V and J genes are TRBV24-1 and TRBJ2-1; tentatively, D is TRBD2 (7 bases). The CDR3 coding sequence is TGTGCCACCAGGGGGGGAGGGGGAAATGAGCAGTTCTTC. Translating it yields CATRGGGGNEQFF.